This T cell receptor (beta chain) was profiled in a study of blood T cell repertoires in COVID-19. Study-level information: The United States, Italy and Spain were the sources of the acute and convalescent COVID-19 samples.

Germline V gene lookup returns CDR1 MDHEN and CDR2 SYDVKM. Trimming cost V 2 bases and J 0 bases, with 8 bases left between them. There are 14 residues in the CDR3. Method: immunoSEQ multiplex PCR; TCRdb's copy keeps in-frame clones and lacks some. This table has 95,000 to 100,000 clones, approximately 80% appearing once. The sequenced sample consisted of peripheral blood. The clonotype originates from a human donor in a cohort sampled during active COVID-19. This rearrangement joins TRBV28 to TRBJ2-7; D is possibly TRBD1 (5 bases). CDR3 sequence reads: CASSLRGISYEQYF. The CDR3, as DNA: TGTGCCAGCAGTTTAAGGGGTATCTCCTACGAGCAGTACTTC.